A single sample is the source of the 15 T cell receptor beta chains below, sequenced in a study of blood T cell repertoires in COVID-19. Some clones are missing from TCRdb's copy, which holds only in-frame ones; the method was immunoSEQ multiplex PCR. The table shows 75,000 to 95,000 clones, with 85% occurring only once. Sample: peripheral blood. The origin of the receptors is a man at least 80 years old with active or convalescent COVID-19.

CDR3 bases: TGTGCCAGCAGTGAAGACAGGGGGCCTGATACGCAGTATTTT. It encodes CASSEDRGPDTQYF. The chain recombines TRBV2 with TRBJ2-3; 9 bases agree with TRBD1. V was clipped by 1 base and J by 6 bases; unmatched bases: 2. Germline V gene lookup returns CDR1 SNHLY and CDR2 FYNNEI. The CDR3 length is 14 residues. Looking up the rest from reference TRBV2 and TRBJ2-3 gives the full variable domain: EPEVTQTPSHQVTQMGQEVILRCVPISNHLYFYWYRQILGQKVEFLVSFYNNEISEKSEIFDDQFSVERPDGSNFTLKIRSTKLEDSAMYFCASSEDRGPDTQYFGPGTRLTVL.

This sequence joins TRBV5-4 and TRBJ1-1, with a weak D call TRBD1 (5 bases). This CDR3 region has 14 residues. V lost 1 base and J lost 2, with 9 bases in between. The germline gives CDR1 SGHNT, CDR2 YYREEE (reference sequence). The CDR3 here is CASSLFQGNTEAFF. The CDR3 DNA reads as TGTGCCAGCAGCTTGTTTCAGGGAAACACTGAAGCTTTCTTT.

This chain links TRBV25-1 with TRBJ2-3; D gene unclear. Germline lookup yields CDR1 MGHDK and CDR2 SYGVNS. Trimming cost V 7 bases and J 0 bases, with 14 bases left between them. This CDR3 comprises 15 residues. DNA of the CDR3: TGTGCCAGCAAGACCCCATCAGGAAGCACAGATACGCAGTATTTT. This codes for CASKTPSGSTDTQYF. Drawing the rest from reference TRBV25-1 and TRBJ2-3, the complete variable domain is EADIYQTPRYLVIGTGKKITLECSQTMGHDKMYWYQQDPGMELHLIHYSYGVNSTEKGDLSSESTVSRIRTEHFPLTLESARPSHTSQYLCASKTPSGSTDTQYFGPGTRLTVL.

The chain recombines TRBV9 with TRBJ1-2; D is unresolved. Germline V gene lookup returns CDR1 SGDLS and CDR2 YYNGEE. Trimming removed 3 bases at V and 4 bases at J, with 13 bases between. There are 14 residues in the CDR3. Here the CDR3 reads CASSAPENLYGYTF. Here the CDR3 DNA reads TGTGCCAGCAGCGCCCCTGAGAATCTCTATGGCTACACCTTC.

The chain couples TRBV6-5 to TRBJ2-1; D possibly corresponds to TRBD1 (5 bases). CDR3 length: 15 residues. CDR1 and CDR2 from the germline V gene are MNHEY and SVGAGI. With 2 bases removed from V and 0 bases from J, the gap between germline ends came to 8 bases. The CDR3 is CASSYDRGSYNEQFF. In DNA, the CDR3 is TGTGCCAGCAGTTACGACAGAGGCTCCTACAATGAGCAGTTCTTC.

CDR3 sequence: CASSPTGGKAFF. The CDR3 DNA sequence: TGTGCCAGCAGCCCGACAGGGGGCAAAGCTTTCTTT. The genes are TRBV6-5 and TRBJ1-1, with 10 bases identical to TRBD1. Trimming removed 6 bases from V and 9 bases from J; junction bases left unmatched: 4. Looked up from germline, CDR1 is MNHEY and CDR2 is SVGAGI. The CDR3 is 12 residues long.

V is TRBV5-1 and J is TRBJ2-6; D gene uncertain. The V gene lost 7 bases and the J gene lost 0 bases, with 11 bases spanning the gap. CDR1 and CDR2 (germline): SGHRS, YFSETQ. This CDR3 contains 15 residues. DNA for the CDR3: TGCGCCAGCTGCCCAGGTAACTCTGGGGCCAACGTCCTGACTTTC. This codes for CASCPGNSGANVLTF.

The chain recombines TRBV5-6 with TRBJ2-3, with 7 bases matching TRBD1. The CDR3 is 14 amino acids. Germline V gives CDR1 SGHDT, CDR2 YYEEEE. After removal of 2 bases from V and 5 bases from J, the junction contained 5 bases not matched to a gene. The CDR3 DNA is TGTGCCAGCAGCTTCCTTACAGGGGTAGATACGCAGTATTTT. Translation: CASSFLTGVDTQYF.

The genes are TRBV19 and TRBJ1-6, with D tentatively TRBD1 (5 bases). This CDR3 has 15 residues. Per the germline V gene, CDR1 is LNHDA and CDR2 is SQIVND (reference sequence). V gave up 8 bases and J gave up 6 bases, with 17 bases separating them. The DNA of the CDR3 is TGTGCCAGTCGAGCTGAGACAGCGACTAATTCACCCCTCCACTTT. As protein: CASRAETATNSPLHF.

The gene calls are TRBV4-2 and TRBJ2-5; weak D call: TRBD2 (5 bases). This CDR3 has 15 amino acids. V shed 4 bases and J shed 4 bases, with 16 bases lying between them. The germline gives CDR1 LGHNA, CDR2 YNFKEQ. The CDR3 is CASSREGGVGETQYF. CDR3 in DNA: TGTGCCAGCAGCCGCGAGGGTGGGGTAGGAGAGACCCAGTACTTC.

V gene TRBV11-2 combines with J gene TRBJ2-1, with D possibly matching TRBD1 (5 bases). Looked up from germline, CDR1 is SGHAT and CDR2 is FQNNGV. Trimming removed 0 bases at V and 3 bases at J, with 9 bases between. This CDR3 comprises 15 residues. The CDR3 DNA reads TGTGCCAGCAGCTTAGAAGGGGCCTACTACAATGAGCAGTTCTTC. Translation gives CASSLEGAYYNEQFF. Drawing the rest from reference TRBV11-2 and TRBJ2-1, the complete variable domain is EAGVAQSPRYKIIEKRQSVAFWCNPISGHATLYWYQQILGQGPKLLIQFQNNGVVDDSQLPKDRFSAERLKGVDSTLKIQPAKLEDSAVYLCASSLEGAYYNEQFFGPGTRLTVL.

The chain recombines TRBV5-1 with TRBJ2-2; 11 nucleotides agree with TRBD2. Germline V gene data show CDR1 as SGHRS and CDR2 as YFSETQ. The V segment lost 4 bases and the J segment 4 bases; nucleotides outside the gene matches: 3. CDR3 length equals 15 residues. DNA of the CDR3: TGCGCCAGCAGCCCCGGACTAGCGGGCACCGGGGAGCTGTTTTTT. This translates into CASSPGLAGTGELFF.

V and J are TRBV9 and TRBJ1-2; 7 bases are a match to TRBD1. The CDR3 loop spans 15 amino acids. The germline V gene has CDR1 SGDLS and CDR2 YYNGEE. After removal of 3 bases from V and 9 bases from J, the junction contained 14 bases not matched to a gene. The CDR3 DNA sequence: TGTGCCAGCAGCGGGAACCGACAGGGCCTTTTTCGCTACACCTTC. Its translation is CASSGNRQGLFRYTF.

The chain uses TRBV2 and TRBJ2-2, with D maybe TRBD1 (5 bases). CDR1 is SNHLY, CDR2 FYNNEI, per germline. Between the trimmed V and J ends, which lost 7 bases and 4 bases, there was a span of 13 bases. The length of the CDR3 is 14 residues. The CDR3 loop reads CASKKSGITGELFF. CDR3 DNA sequence: TGTGCCAGCAAGAAATCAGGGATCACCGGGGAGCTGTTTTTT.

The V gene is TRBV9, the J gene TRBJ2-1; 9 bases map to TRBD2. CDR1 and CDR2 from the germline V gene are SGDLS and YYNGEE. After removal of 4 bases from V and 5 bases from J, the junction contained 13 bases not matched to a gene. The CDR3 has 17 amino acids. The CDR3 coding sequence is TGTGCCAGCAGCAAAAGGGAGGGGGGACTAGCCGACAATGAGCAGTTCTTC. This encodes CASSKREGGLADNEQFF.